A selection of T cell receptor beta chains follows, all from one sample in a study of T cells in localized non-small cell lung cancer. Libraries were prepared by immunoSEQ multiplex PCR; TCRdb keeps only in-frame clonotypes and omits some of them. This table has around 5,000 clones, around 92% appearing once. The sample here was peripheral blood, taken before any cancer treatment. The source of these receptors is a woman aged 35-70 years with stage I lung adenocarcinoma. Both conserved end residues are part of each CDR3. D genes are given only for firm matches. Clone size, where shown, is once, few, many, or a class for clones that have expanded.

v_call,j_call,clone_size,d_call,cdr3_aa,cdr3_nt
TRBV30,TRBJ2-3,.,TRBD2,CAWSRGLLAGEDTQYF,TGTGCCTGGAGCAGAGGCCTGCTAGCGGGAGAAGATACGCAGTATTTT
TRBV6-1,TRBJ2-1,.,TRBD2,CASSQSSGTVNEQFF,TGTGCCAGCAGTCAATCTAGCGGGACGGTGAATGAGCAGTTCTTC
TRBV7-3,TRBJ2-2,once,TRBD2,CASSLAGGNTGELFF,TGTGCCAGCAGCCTAGCGGGAGGGAACACCGGGGAGCTGTTTTTT
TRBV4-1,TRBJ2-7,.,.,CASSQEPGERGEQYF,TGCGCCAGCAGCCAAGAGCCAGGGGAGAGGGGCGAGCAGTACTTC
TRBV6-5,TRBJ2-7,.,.,CASSYRRGQSYEQYF,TGTGCCAGCAGTTATAGGAGGGGACAGTCCTACGAGCAGTACTTC
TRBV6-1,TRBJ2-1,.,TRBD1,CASGRTTGRNEQFF,TGTGCCAGCGGACGTACGACAGGGCGTAATGAGCAGTTCTTC
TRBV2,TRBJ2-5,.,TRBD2,CASSRSSGKETQYF,TGTGCCAGCAGTCGGTCTAGCGGGAAAGAGACCCAGTACTTC
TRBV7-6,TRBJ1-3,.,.,CASSLASGSSGNTIYF,TGTGCCAGCAGCTTAGCCTCCGGAAGCTCTGGAAACACCATATATTTT
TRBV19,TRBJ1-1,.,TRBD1,CASSPGQGSTEAFF,TGTGCCAGTAGTCCGGGACAGGGAAGCACTGAAGCTTTCTTT
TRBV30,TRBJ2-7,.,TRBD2,CAWIPGLAGLSEQYF,TGTGCCTGGATTCCTGGACTAGCGGGACTAAGCGAGCAGTACTTC
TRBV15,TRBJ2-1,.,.,CATRAGGPSYNEQFF,TGTGCCACCAGGGCTGGAGGGCCTTCCTACAATGAGCAGTTCTTC
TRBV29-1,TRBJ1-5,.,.,CSVATGSGQPQHF,TGCAGCGTTGCCACGGGCTCAGGGCAGCCCCAGCATTTT
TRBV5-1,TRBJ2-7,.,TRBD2,CASSSRESYEQYF,TGCGCCAGCAGCTCGCGGGAGTCTTACGAGCAGTACTTC
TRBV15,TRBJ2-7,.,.,CATSRDTSAPYEQYF,TGTGCCACCAGCAGAGATACTTCCGCTCCCTACGAGCAGTACTTC
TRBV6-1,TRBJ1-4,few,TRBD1,CASSEPGGPNEKLFF,TGTGCCAGCAGTGAGCCAGGGGGCCCAAATGAAAAACTGTTTTTT
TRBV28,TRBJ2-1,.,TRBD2,CASAPPSGSRNEQFF,TGTGCCAGCGCGCCCCCTAGCGGGAGTCGGAATGAGCAGTTCTTC
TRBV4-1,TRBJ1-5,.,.,CASSQDPGDQPQHF,TGCGCCAGCAGCCAAGATCCGGGGGATCAGCCCCAGCATTTT
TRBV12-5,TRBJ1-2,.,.,CASGMQTDYGYTF,TGTGCTAGTGGTATGCAGACAGACTATGGCTACACCTTC
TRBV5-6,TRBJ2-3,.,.,CASSHSDWEGTDTQYF,TGTGCCAGCAGCCACTCGGACTGGGAGGGCACAGATACGCAGTATTTT
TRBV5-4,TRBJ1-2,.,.,CASSLVGTEYGYTF,TGTGCCAGCAGCTTGGTTGGGACGGAATATGGCTACACCTTC
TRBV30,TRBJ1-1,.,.,CAWSVLGGSEAFF,TGTGCCTGGAGTGTACTTGGGGGGTCTGAAGCTTTCTTT
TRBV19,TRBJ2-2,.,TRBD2,CASSSAGSGRSTGELFF,TGTGCCAGTAGCTCGGCCGGTAGCGGGAGGAGCACCGGGGAGCTGTTTTTT
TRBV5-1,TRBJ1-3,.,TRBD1,CASSLDRGNTIYF,TGCGCCAGCAGCCTGGACAGGGGAAACACCATATATTTT